These T cell receptor beta chains were read from a single sample in a study of blood T cell repertoires in COVID-19. Assay: immunoSEQ multiplex PCR; the TCRdb copy retains only in-frame clones and omits some. The sample includes approximately 230,000 clones, 70% to 85% seen only once; the top ten take 15%. Sample: PBMCs or T cells enriched from blood (not recorded which). These receptors were obtained from a man aged 40-49 years who had recovered from COVID-19. The conserved cysteine and the conserved F or W are not part of the CDR3 here. Each record gives: V gene, CDR3 protein.

>TRBV2
ASSSPGKRETQY
>TRBV7-2
ASSFAAGGNSPLH
>TRBV15
ATSSGTSGGFLSYNEQF
>TRBV30
AWRITGGYYGYT
>TRBV30
AWTRTGANYGYT
>TRBV4-3
ASSQEQANQPQH
>TRBV7-8
ASSLVSGADGYT
>TRBV15
ATSRGQGSSYEQY
>TRBV3-1/TRBV3-2
ASSPRDRGHTEAF
>TRBV5-1
ASSPPDRNTEAF
>TRBV7-9
ASSLRTPQRAEAF
>TRBV28
AGGTANQPQH
>TRBV19
ASSIIPNTEAF
>TRBV28
ASSFHDRGDGYT
>TRBV28
ASSPPDRSYGYT
>TRBV30
AWSLAGTTDTQY
>TRBV7-2
ASTRAGGLEQF
>TRBV11-2
ANGVGAGGPYNEQF
>TRBV7-9
ASSLASPGYT
>TRBV29-1
SGQWTVGDTQY
>TRBV20-1
SASDRNYGYT
>TRBV19
ASTRGSDYGYT
>TRBV3-1/TRBV3-2
ASSQGDNSPLH
>TRBV6-2/TRBV6-3
ASSYAELQGSGTDTQY